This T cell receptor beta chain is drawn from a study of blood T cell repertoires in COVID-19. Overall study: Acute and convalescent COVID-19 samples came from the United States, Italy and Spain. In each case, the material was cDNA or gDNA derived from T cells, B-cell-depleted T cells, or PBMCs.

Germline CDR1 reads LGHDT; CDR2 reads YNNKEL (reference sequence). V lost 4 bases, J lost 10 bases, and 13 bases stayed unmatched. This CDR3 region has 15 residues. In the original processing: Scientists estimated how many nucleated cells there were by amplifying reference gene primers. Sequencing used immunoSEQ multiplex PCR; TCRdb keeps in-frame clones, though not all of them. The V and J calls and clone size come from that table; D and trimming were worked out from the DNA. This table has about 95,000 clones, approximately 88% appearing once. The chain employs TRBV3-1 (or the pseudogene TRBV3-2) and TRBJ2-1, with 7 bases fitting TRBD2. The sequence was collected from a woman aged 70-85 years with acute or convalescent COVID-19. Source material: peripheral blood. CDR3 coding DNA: TGTGCCAGCAGCCCCCATGGGGGGGGTCTGGGGGAGCAGTTCTTC. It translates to CASSPHGGGLGEQFF.